The next 6 T cell receptor beta chains were all read from a single sample in a study of CD8+ T cells in alopecia areata. RNA was isolated and reverse transcribed to cDNA, the sequencing template. Method: immunoSEQ multiplex PCR; TCRdb's copy keeps in-frame clones and lacks some. Of some 160,000 clones in the sample, approximately 65% were seen once. The treatment is: oral pan-JAK inhibitor, 5-10 mg twice daily. The input for sequencing was CD4+ T cells sorted from blood, taken at week 4, from a patient treated with tofacitinib. These receptor sequences come from a human donor with alopecia areata.

V usage is TRBV4-2 and J usage is TRBJ1-4, with D tentatively TRBD1 (5 bases). Germline-derived CDR1 and CDR2 are LGHNA and YNFKEQ. The length of the CDR3 is 17 residues. The V and J ends lost 4 bases and 2 bases respectively, with 17 bases between them. The CDR3, as DNA: TGTGCCAGCAGCCCGGGCCCAGCGAGGGACACTAATGAAAAACTGTTTTTT. This gives the protein CASSPGPARDTNEKLFF.

J is TRBJ1-3 and V is TRBV15; D unclear. With 0 bases removed from V and 3 bases from J, the gap between germline ends came to 12 bases. The germline V gene has CDR1 LNHNV and CDR2 YYDKDF (reference sequence). The CDR3 is 16 residues long. CDR3 DNA: TGTGCCACCAGCAGAGATCCGGGGTTCGGTGGAAACACCATATATTTT. Its protein product is CATSRDPGFGGNTIYF. The variable domain in full, completed from reference TRBV15 and TRBJ1-3, reads DAMVIQNPRYQVTQFGKPVTLSCSQTLNHNVMYWYQQKSSQAPKLLFHYYDKDFNNEADTPDNFQSRRPNTSFCFLDIRSPGLGDTAMYLCATSRDPGFGGNTIYFGEGSWLTVV.

The chain employs TRBV30 and TRBJ2-7; D gene unclear. The CDR3 is 13 amino acids. The V end was cut by 2 bases, the J end by 3 bases, with 11 bases between. Germline assignment: CDR1 GTSNPN and CDR2 SVGIG (reference sequence). The CDR3 sequence is CAWSHAGSYEQYF. The CDR3 DNA is TGTGCCTGGAGTCACGCCGGCAGCTACGAGCAGTACTTC.

This clone was seen a handful of times. CDR3: CASSSFRDPDTQYF. The CDR3, as DNA: TGTGCCAGCAGTTCCTTCAGGGATCCAGATACGCAGTATTTT. J is TRBJ2-3 and V is TRBV6-5; perhaps TRBD1 as D (5 bases). CDR3 length: 14 amino acids. V was cut by 4 bases and J by 4 bases, with 12 bases left in between. CDR1 and CDR2 from the germline V gene are MNHEY and SVGAGI.

V is TRBV7-9 and J is TRBJ2-5, with a weak D call TRBD1 (6 bases). V was trimmed by 1 base and J by 0 bases, leaving 9 bases between them. The V gene's germline CDR1 is SEHNR and CDR2 FQNEAQ (reference sequence). The CDR3 spans 15 residues. The CDR3 reads CASSLGGQNQETQYF. In DNA form, the CDR3 reads TGTGCCAGCAGCTTAGGCGGACAGAACCAAGAGACCCAGTACTTC.

The V gene is TRBV4-2, the J gene TRBJ2-3, with D perhaps being TRBD1 or TRBD2 (6 bases each). V lost 0 bases and J 2 bases, leaving 21 bases between the germline ends. Germline assignment: CDR1 LGHNA and CDR2 YNFKEQ. This CDR3 region has 19 residues. The DNA for the CDR3 is TGTGCCAGCAGCCAAGATGGCCCCACGGGGGCCAACCCCACAGATACGCAGTATTTT. Its protein product is CASSQDGPTGANPTDTQYF.